The next 18 T cell receptor beta chains were all read from a single sample in a study of blood T cell repertoires in COVID-19. Method: immunoSEQ multiplex PCR; TCRdb's copy keeps in-frame clones and lacks some. The table has about 40,000 clones, around nine tenths seen once. The sample was peripheral blood. These receptors all stem from a man in his sixties with active COVID-19.

The chain uses TRBV4-1 and TRBJ1-2, with 7 bases fitting TRBD1. CDR3 length: 15 residues. J lost 1 base, V lost 1 base, and 3 bases had no gene match. Germline V gene lookup returns CDR1 MGHRA and CDR2 YSYEKL. The CDR3 DNA reads TGCGCCAGCAGCCAAGGGGGACAGTTTAACTATGGCTACACCTTC. Translating it yields CASSQGGQFNYGYTF.

This clone was picked up one time. The genes are TRBV14 and TRBJ2-1, with 9 bases identical to TRBD1. Germline V gene data show CDR1 as SGHDN and CDR2 as FVKESK. V lost 4 bases, J lost 7 bases, and 2 bases stayed unmatched. There are 13 residues in the CDR3. CDR3 coding DNA: TGTGCCAGCAGCCGAGACAGGGGGAATGAGCAGTTCTTC. Its protein product is CASSRDRGNEQFF.

CDR3 loop: CASSSGQVTSGRAGDTQYF. The CDR3 DNA reads as TGTGCCAGCAGCTCGGGACAGGTGACTAGCGGGAGGGCTGGAGATACGCAGTATTTT. This sequence joins TRBV7-9 and TRBJ2-3; 14 bases fit TRBD2. Losses at the gene ends were 4 bases for V and 5 bases for J; bases not matched to a gene: 14. The CDR3 has 19 residues. Germline V gene lookup returns CDR1 SEHNR and CDR2 FQNEAQ (reference sequence). The full variable domain, rest sourced from reference TRBV7-9 and TRBJ2-3, is DTGVSQNPRHKITKRGQNVTFRCDPISEHNRLYWYRQTLGQGPEFLTYFQNEAQLEKSRLLSDRFSAERPKGSFSTLEIQRTEQGDSAMYLCASSSGQVTSGRAGDTQYFGPGTRLTVL.

The J gene is TRBJ1-2, the V gene TRBV28; possibly TRBD1 for D (5 bases). The CDR3 runs to 12 residues. Germline V lookup: CDR1 MDHEN, CDR2 SYDVKM. Deletions cut 5 bases from V and 5 bases from J, with 9 bases between. The CDR3 DNA reads as TGTGCCAGCAGTCGACAGCGATATGGCTACACCTTC. It translates to CASSRQRYGYTF.

The rearrangement joins TRBV2 to TRBJ1-5, with D maybe TRBD1 (5 bases). V was clipped by 2 bases and J by 6 bases, with 8 bases between them. The CDR3 runs to 13 residues. CDR1 SNHLY and CDR2 FYNNEI come from the germline V gene. This CDR3 is CASSEWGGQPQHF. As DNA, the CDR3 is TGTGCCAGCAGTGAATGGGGGGGTCAGCCCCAGCATTTT.

This chain's CDR3 is CASKRQGSPVNEQFF. CDR3 bases: TGTGCCAGCAAGAGACAGGGGTCCCCTGTAAATGAGCAGTTCTTC. The V and J genes are TRBV6-5 and TRBJ2-1; 8 nucleotides agree with TRBD1. The V gene's germline CDR1 is MNHEY and CDR2 SVGAGI. The CDR3 is 15 amino acids. Losses at the gene ends were 7 bases for V and 7 bases for J; bases not matched to a gene: 12.

The V call is TRBV7-2, the J call TRBJ1-1; D not certain. Germline CDR1 and CDR2: SGHTA and FQGNSA. This CDR3 spans 14 amino acids. Trimming took off 3 bases at V and 0 bases at J, with 8 bases between the two ends. The CDR3 is CASSFGFMNTEAFF. CDR3 DNA sequence: TGTGCCAGCAGCTTCGGGTTCATGAACACTGAAGCTTTCTTT.

With regard to this clone: A read error may produce the germline difference seen at one junction end. The chain carries TRBV7-7 and TRBJ2-3, with 10 bases lining up with TRBD2. The CDR3 length is 15 residues. The germline V gene has CDR1 SSHAT and CDR2 FNYEAQ (reference sequence). CDR3 in amino acids: CASSVGTSGTDTQYF. CDR3 bases: TGTGCTAGCAGCGTCGGGACTAGCGGCACAGATACGCAGTATTTT.

The rearrangement joins TRBV2 to TRBJ1-1; D possibly corresponds to TRBD1 (5 bases). Germline assignment: CDR1 SNHLY and CDR2 FYNNEI. The CDR3 length is 14 residues. V lost 4 bases and J lost 1, with 10 bases in between. The CDR3 sequence: CASSARGGNTEAFF. The CDR3 DNA is TGTGCCAGCAGTGCCCGGGGGGGGAACACTGAAGCTTTCTTT.

The chain joins TRBV6-2 or TRBV6-3 to TRBJ1-5; D gene uncertain. The CDR3 covers 11 residues. The germline V gene has CDR1 MNHEY and CDR2 SVGEGT. The ends were cut back, 4 bases at V and 8 bases at J, with 6 bases in the middle. CDR3 nucleotide sequence: TGTGCCAGCAGTTCCGGGGAGCCCCAGCATTTT. It is translated as CASSSGEPQHF.

The chain links TRBV4-2 to TRBJ2-2; 9 bases are a match to TRBD2. The junction had 5 bases not matched to a gene; V was cut back by 0 bases and J by 3 bases. This CDR3 region has 17 residues. Germline V CDR1 and CDR2: LGHNA, YNFKEQ. As DNA, the CDR3 is TGTGCCAGCAGCCAAGAAGTAGCGGGGGTATACACCGGGGAGCTGTTTTTT. Translation gives CASSQEVAGVYTGELFF.

V gene TRBV5-1 combines with J gene TRBJ2-6; D is perhaps TRBD2 (5 bases). The germline V and J ends were trimmed by 1 base and 0 bases, with 14 bases remaining between them. The CDR3 has 18 amino acids. The germline gives CDR1 SGHRS, CDR2 YFSETQ. As DNA, the CDR3 is TGCGCCAGCAGCTTGTTTCTGCTTGAGGGCTCTGGGGCCAACGTCCTGACTTTC. This translates into CASSLFLLEGSGANVLTF.

The gene calls are TRBV4-2 and TRBJ2-7; the match to TRBD1 covers 8 bases. Germline CDR1 and CDR2: LGHNA and YNFKEQ. J lost 6 bases, V lost 0 bases, and 4 bases had no gene match. The length of the CDR3 is 14 residues. The CDR3 loop is CASSQDLTGVEQYF. The CDR3 bases are TGTGCCAGCAGCCAAGATTTGACAGGGGTCGAGCAGTACTTC.

This chain joins TRBV3-1 (or the pseudogene TRBV3-2) and TRBJ2-7, with 13 nucleotides matching TRBD2. This CDR3 contains 16 residues. V lost 2 bases and J lost 2; bases outside the gene matches: 3. Germline assignment: CDR1 LGHDT and CDR2 YNNKEL (reference sequence). The chain's CDR3 is CASSQHGLAGAYEQYF. In DNA, the CDR3 is TGTGCCAGCAGCCAACACGGACTAGCGGGAGCCTACGAGCAGTACTTC.

The chain has TRBV6-2 or TRBV6-3 and TRBJ2-3; TRBD2 matches 11 bases. V gave up 2 bases and J gave up 2 bases; unmatched junction bases: 6. The germline CDR1 and CDR2 sequences are MNHEY and SVGEGT. The CDR3 contains 17 residues. Here the CDR3 reads CASSYQGTSGHTDTQYF. For the CDR3, the DNA is TGTGCCAGCAGTTACCAAGGGACTAGCGGCCACACAGATACGCAGTATTTT.

V gene TRBV21-1 combines with J gene TRBJ1-1; whether TRBD1, the table's D call, matches the DNA was not checked. TRBV21-1 is recorded as a pseudogene. This CDR3 has 12 amino acids. The CDR3 bases are TGTGCCAGCAGCGGATTAAGGACAGAAGCTTTCTTT. It specifies CASSGLRTEAFF.

The chain joins TRBV20-1 to TRBJ2-5, with TRBD2 identical over 11 bases. This CDR3 has 17 amino acids. CDR1 DFQATT and CDR2 SNEGSKA come from the germline V gene (reference sequence). The V and J ends lost 3 bases and 2 bases, in that order; junction bases with no gene match: 11. CDR3 residues: CSASVLAGVFGQETQYF. In DNA, the CDR3 is TGCAGTGCTAGTGTACTAGCGGGAGTTTTTGGTCAAGAGACCCAGTACTTC.

This clone was picked up one time. The rearrangement links TRBV28 to TRBJ2-7; 9 bases map to TRBD1. Germline V gene lookup returns CDR1 MDHEN and CDR2 SYDVKM. The CDR3 covers 15 residues. Trimming took 10 bases from V and 5 from J; bases not matched to a gene: 15. The CDR3 region is CATLDRGMDRDEQYF. CDR3 DNA sequence: TGTGCCACCCTAGACAGGGGGATGGATAGGGACGAGCAGTACTTC. The variable domain in full, with the rest retrieved from reference TRBV28 and TRBJ2-7, is DVKVTQSSRYLVKRTGEKVFLECVQDMDHENMFWYRQDPGLGLRLIYFSYDVKMKEKGDIPEGYSVSREKKERFSLILESASTNQTSMYLCATLDRGMDRDEQYFGPGTRLTVT.